Below, 10 T cell receptor beta chains from the same sample are listed, as sequenced in a study of cytomegalovirus exposure and HLA in healthy donors. Assay: immunoSEQ multiplex PCR; the TCRdb copy retains only in-frame clones and omits some. This sample has about 200,000 clones; around 80% occur once, and the top ten carry roughly 1.2%. Source material: PBMCs. These receptors were taken from a woman aged 25 to 39 in good health and CMV-seronegative.

In its sample, this clone was seen a few times. This chain connects TRBV27 to TRBJ2-1; 7 nucleotides align to TRBD1. The CDR3 totals 15 residues. CDR1 is MNHEY, CDR2 SMNVEV, per germline (reference sequence). Trimming cost V 8 bases and J 3 bases; bases outside gene matches: 10. The CDR3 DNA sequence: TGTGCCAGCGGAACGACAGGGCCTAGCTACAATGAGCAGTTCTTC. This gives the protein CASGTTGPSYNEQFF.

This sequence joins TRBV30 and TRBJ2-3, with 8 bases identical to TRBD2. Germline trimming cut 2 bases from V and 4 bases from J; bases unmatched to any gene: 8. Germline CDR1 reads GTSNPN; CDR2 reads SVGIG (reference sequence). The CDR3 extends over 15 amino acids. This CDR3 is CAWSLRAGVADTQYF. In DNA, the CDR3 is TGTGCCTGGAGTCTTCGAGCGGGAGTGGCAGATACGCAGTATTTT.

The rearrangement joins TRBV10-3 to TRBJ2-2; a possible D gene is TRBD1 (5 bases). Trimming removed 11 bases at V and 4 bases at J, with 17 bases between. CDR1 is ENHRY, CDR2 SYGVKD, per germline. The CDR3 contains 14 residues. This CDR3 reads CAVLQGGVTGELFF. CDR3 DNA sequence: TGTGCCGTCCTGCAGGGTGGAGTCACCGGGGAGCTGTTTTTT.

This clone has only one observation. This chain links TRBV6-5 with TRBJ1-2, with D possibly being TRBD1 (6 bases). Looked up from germline, CDR1 is MNHEY and CDR2 is SVGAGI. V was shortened by 0 bases and J by 4 bases, with 15 bases between the two germline ends. The CDR3 runs 16 residues. CDR3 nucleotide sequence: TGTGCCAGCAGTTACTCAAGGGGGGGAGAGTCCTATGGCTACACCTTC. Protein: CASSYSRGGESYGYTF.

In this sample, this clone turned up once. The chain recombines TRBV7-6 with TRBJ2-7; D is ambiguous. V gave up 1 base and J gave up 6 bases, with 7 bases separating them. CDR1 is SGHVS and CDR2 is FNYEAQ in the germline V gene. This CDR3 has 12 residues. CDR3: CASSLGSREQYF. CDR3 in DNA: TGTGCCAGCAGCTTAGGCAGTCGCGAGCAGTACTTC.

This clone came up once. The chain is built from TRBV18 and TRBJ2-5; no clear D gene. The CDR3 length is 12 residues. The V gene lost 5 bases and the J gene lost 5 bases, with 9 bases spanning the gap. CDR1 is KGHSH, CDR2 LQKENI, per germline. CDR3 bases: TGTGCCAGCTCATCCGATCGGGAGACCCAGTACTTC. Protein product: CASSSDRETQYF.

This clone has more than one count but fewer than ten. The chain uses TRBV28 and TRBJ2-7, with D possibly being TRBD1 (5 bases). There are 14 residues in the CDR3. The germline gives CDR1 MDHEN, CDR2 SYDVKM. Trimming removed 7 bases at V and 7 bases at J, with 20 bases between. The CDR3 nucleotides are TGTGCCAGCACAAGGAGACAGCTCGGTAGGGAGCAGTACTTC. As protein: CASTRRQLGREQYF. Based on the CDR3 plus reference TRBV28 and TRBJ2-7, the full variable domain is DVKVTQSSRYLVKRTGEKVFLECVQDMDHENMFWYRQDPGLGLRLIYFSYDVKMKEKGDIPEGYSVSREKKERFSLILESASTNQTSMYLCASTRRQLGREQYFGPGTRLTVT.

This clone was observed many times. The rearrangement joins TRBV19 to TRBJ1-3, with D uncertain. The length of the CDR3 is 12 residues. V was shortened by 6 bases and J by 1 base, with 4 bases between the two germline ends. In germline, CDR1 is LNHDA, CDR2 SQIVND (reference sequence). The CDR3 protein is CASRASGNTIYF. CDR3 sequence (DNA): TGTGCCAGTAGGGCATCTGGAAACACCATATATTTT.

This chain's CDR3 is CASSTSPTNEKLFF. CDR3 coding DNA: TGTGCCAGCAGTACTAGCCCAACTAATGAAAAACTGTTTTTT. The chain joins TRBV28 to TRBJ1-4; D not resolved. Germline lookup yields CDR1 MDHEN and CDR2 SYDVKM. V lost 5 bases and J lost 0, with 7 bases in between. This CDR3 is built from 14 residues. Complete variable domain (other parts from reference TRBV28 and TRBJ1-4): DVKVTQSSRYLVKRTGEKVFLECVQDMDHENMFWYRQDPGLGLRLIYFSYDVKMKEKGDIPEGYSVSREKKERFSLILESASTNQTSMYLCASSTSPTNEKLFFGSGTQLSVL.

This chain connects TRBV19 to TRBJ2-2, with 11 positions matching TRBD1. Looked up from germline, CDR1 is LNHDA and CDR2 is SQIVND (reference sequence). V lost 5 bases to trimming and J lost 4 bases; unmatched junction nucleotides: 6. The CDR3 spans 16 residues. In DNA, the CDR3 is TGTGCCAGTAGTTCCCAAGGGACAGGGGGCACCGGGGAGCTGTTTTTT. Translating it yields CASSSQGTGGTGELFF.